Following are 11 T cell receptor beta chains from one sample sequenced in a study of T-cell reconstitution after alpha-beta-depleted transplantation in children. Unique molecular identifiers were incorporated into the prepared TCRbeta library. TCRdb processed the PCR reads anew with MiXCR; each CDR3 protein has one entry. The table includes 450,000 to 600,000 distinct CDR3 sequences, under 12% detected once. The specimen comprised PBMCs, sampled before TCRalphabeta/CD19-depleted stem cell transplant. The receptors originated from a child aged 2-15 years with inherited bone marrow failure, due to receive a stem cell transplant.

This clonotype occurred many times. The chain combines TRBV7-6 with TRBJ2-2; D is uncertain. The germline V gene has CDR1 SGHVS and CDR2 FNYEAQ. Trimming took 5 bases from V and 3 from J, leaving 13 bases between them. CDR3 length: 15 residues. For the CDR3, the DNA is TGTGCCAGCAGCCTCGAAATAATATACACCGGGGAGCTGTTTTTT. Protein: CASSLEIIYTGELFF.

This clonotype was seen many times. The chain carries TRBV9 and TRBJ2-2, with TRBD2 matching 9 bases. Germline trimming cut 5 bases from V and 4 bases from J; bases unmatched to any gene: 3. The length of the CDR3 is 14 residues. Germline values: CDR1 SGDLS, CDR2 YYNGEE. The CDR3, as DNA: TGTGCCAGCAGGAGCGGGAGGTTCACCGGGGAGCTGTTTTTT. This encodes CASRSGRFTGELFF.

This clonotype was found many times. This chain uses TRBV7-9 with TRBJ1-6, with 7 positions matching TRBD1. The trim removed 5 bases at V and 6 bases at J, leaving 7 bases unmatched. The CDR3 has 15 amino acids. The germline V gene has CDR1 SEHNR and CDR2 FQNEAQ (reference sequence). As DNA, the CDR3 is TGTGCCAGCAGCCCCACTGGACAGGCTAATTCACCCCTCCACTTT. It translates to CASSPTGQANSPLHF.

About this clonotype itself: This is likely an artifact of a read error, given a far larger clone one base away. Likely a read error: the CDR3 ends without its conserved phenylalanine or tryptophan. The chain carries TRBV5-1 and TRBJ2-7, with unresolved D. The CDR3 covers 12 residues. CDR1 is SGHRS and CDR2 is YFSETQ in the germline V gene. V gave up 0 bases and J gave up 3 bases, with 4 bases separating them. CDR3 amino acids: CASSLDLYEQYS. Here the CDR3 DNA reads TGCGCCAGCAGCTTGGACCTCTACGAGCAGTACTCC.

This clonotype has at least ten counts. The V and J genes are TRBV5-1 and TRBJ2-1; the D gene is possibly TRBD2 (6 bases). CDR3 length: 12 amino acids. Germline loops: CDR1 SGHRS, CDR2 YFSETQ. With 3 bases removed from V and 12 bases from J, the gap between germline ends came to 13 bases. CDR3 sequence reads: CASSYSSVSQFF. The CDR3 region has the DNA TGCGCCAGCAGCTATTCTAGCGTTTCGCAGTTCTTC.

The J gene is TRBJ2-2, the V gene TRBV18; D perhaps matches TRBD2 (5 bases). Deletions cut 10 bases from V and 2 bases from J, with 26 bases between. From germline, CDR1 is KGHSH and CDR2 LQKENI. The length of the CDR3 is 18 residues. In DNA form, the CDR3 reads TGTGCCACCCATCGAGGGCCTCGACCTAGCAGTAACACCGGGGAGCTGTTTTTT. It encodes CATHRGPRPSSNTGELFF.

This clonotype has a handful of counts. This rearrangement joins TRBV2 to TRBJ2-6; D might be TRBD1 (6 bases). Germline V CDR1 and CDR2: SNHLY, FYNNEI. The V and J ends lost 8 bases and 0 bases respectively, with 20 bases between them. The CDR3 totals 18 residues. This CDR3 is CASLARDNPLSGANVLTF. DNA of the CDR3: TGTGCCAGCTTAGCCCGGGACAACCCCCTCTCTGGGGCCAACGTCCTGACTTTC.

This clonotype was recorded many times. The chain recombines TRBV12-3 or TRBV12-4 with TRBJ2-7; the D gene is possibly TRBD1 (6 bases). The CDR3 runs to 14 residues. Trimming pared 6 bases from V and 3 bases from J, leaving 15 bases between. CDR3 in amino acids: CASSLQGRGYEQYF. CDR3 sequence (DNA): TGTGCCAGCAGCCTACAGGGAAGGGGCTACGAGCAGTACTTC.

V usage is TRBV2 and J usage is TRBJ2-3; TRBD2 aligns across 15 bases. The CDR3 is made up of 16 amino acids. After removal of 4 bases from V and 4 bases from J, the junction contained 3 bases not matched to a gene. CDR1 is SNHLY, CDR2 FYNNEI, per germline. In DNA, the CDR3 is TGTGCCAGCAGTGCGTGGACTAGCGGGAGGGCAGATACGCAGTATTTT. This translates into CASSAWTSGRADTQYF.

This clonotype was counted many times. This chain links TRBV12-3 or TRBV12-4 with TRBJ2-3; maybe TRBD2 (6 bases). Trimming took off 9 bases at V and 2 bases at J, with 15 bases between the two ends. The CDR3 contains 14 residues. DNA for the CDR3: TGTGCCAGTTACCCTAGCGACCCCACAGATACGCAGTATTTT. This codes for CASYPSDPTDTQYF.

V usage is TRBV11-2 and J usage is TRBJ2-3; 8 positions agree with TRBD2. The CDR3 is 14 residues long. Germline CDR1 reads SGHAT; CDR2 reads FQNNGV. Losses at the gene ends were 5 bases for V and 7 bases for J; bases not matched to a gene: 8. The CDR3 DNA follows: TGTGCCAGCAGCCCTAGCGGGCAGGCGTATACGCAGTATTTT. Its protein product is CASSPSGQAYTQYF.